This TCR beta chain was captured by sequencing in a study of T-cell reconstitution after alpha-beta-depleted transplantation in children. Study-wide points: When one year had passed after transplant, most T-cell counts and diversity came from newly produced T cells. Reportedly, only several hundred clones from non-depleted graft cells drove alpha-beta T-cell counts at about two months.

Unique molecular identifiers were incorporated during preparation of the TCRbeta library. TCRdb called the PCR reads again in MiXCR, with one record for every CDR3 protein. The repertoire holds 700,000 to 950,000 distinct CDR3 sequences, with 16% as singletons. As concerns this clonotype: The target antigen is unknown.

This sequence was found in a male patient younger than 18 who had a stem cell transplant for acute lymphoblastic leukemia, so the T cells may come from the graft donor. Source: PBMCs, mostly from graft donor cells, taken 360 days after TCRalphabeta/CD19-depleted stem cell transplant.

The CDR3 sequence: CASSYLAGDYNEQFF. CDR3 sequence (DNA): TGCGCCAGCAGCTACCTAGCGGGGGATTACAATGAGCAGTTCTTC. The V call is TRBV5-1, the J call TRBJ2-1, with 10 bases that match TRBD2. Trimming removed 3 bases from V and 4 bases from J; junction bases left unmatched: 4. The V gene's germline CDR1 is SGHRS and CDR2 YFSETQ. This CDR3 has 15 amino acids.